The 27 T cell receptor beta chains reported below all come from one sample, sequenced in a study of blood T cell repertoires in COVID-19. Sequencing was performed with immunoSEQ multiplex PCR; in TCRdb, only in-frame clones are kept and a portion is missing. The sample holds over 90,000 clones, 75% to 90% seen once. The specimen sequenced was peripheral blood. The receptors were sampled from a human donor in a cohort sampled during active COVID-19.

V gene TRBV9 combines with J gene TRBJ2-2, with D perhaps TRBD2 (5 bases). The V gene lost 7 bases and the J gene lost 5 bases, with 12 bases spanning the gap. The CDR3 totals 13 residues. The germline V gene encodes CDR1 SGDLS and CDR2 YYNGEE. This CDR3 reads CASGASWTGELFF. CDR3 nucleotide sequence: TGTGCCAGCGGAGCTAGCTGGACCGGGGAGCTGTTTTTT. Looking up the rest from reference TRBV9 and TRBJ2-2 gives the full variable domain: DSGVTQTPKHLITATGQRVTLRCSPRSGDLSVYWYQQSLDQGLQFLIQYYNGEERAKGNILERFSAQQFPDLHSELNLSSLELGDSALYFCASGASWTGELFFGEGSRLTVL.

The chain links TRBV3-1 (or the pseudogene TRBV3-2) to TRBJ2-3; D is undetermined. The CDR3 runs to 14 residues. V was cut by 4 bases and J by 1 base, with 9 bases left in between. Germline V gene data show CDR1 as LGHDT and CDR2 as YNNKEL (reference sequence). This CDR3 reads CASSLVTGTDTQYF. In DNA form, the CDR3 reads TGTGCCAGCAGCCTCGTGACTGGCACAGATACGCAGTATTTT.

The gene calls are TRBV18 and TRBJ2-3; D unresolved. CDR3 length: 15 amino acids. Germline-derived CDR1 and CDR2 are KGHSH and LQKENI. The V end lost 3 bases, the J end lost 1 base, and 11 bases lay between the germline ends. The CDR3 nucleotides are TGTGCCAGCTCACCTCAACCCCCAGGCACAGATACGCAGTATTTT. Translated, it gives CASSPQPPGTDTQYF.

This chain links TRBV29-1 with TRBJ2-6, with D unclear. The germline gives CDR1 SQVTM, CDR2 ANQGSEA. The CDR3 runs 14 residues. Trimming took off 3 bases at V and 1 base at J, with 7 bases between the two ends. The DNA of the CDR3 is TGCAGCGTTGACGGTGAATCTGGGGCCAACGTCCTGACTTTC. It codes for CSVDGESGANVLTF.

V and J are TRBV13 and TRBJ1-1, with D possibly being TRBD1 (5 bases). This CDR3 has 14 residues. V was clipped by 6 bases and J by 6 bases, with 17 bases between them. Looked up from germline, CDR1 is PRHDT and CDR2 is FYEKMQ (reference sequence). The CDR3 DNA reads as TGTGCCAGCAGACACGACACCCGGGGGTCTGAAGCTTTCTTT. Amino acids: CASRHDTRGSEAFF.

The V call is TRBV3-1 (or the pseudogene TRBV3-2), the J call TRBJ2-3; TRBD2 is a possible D gene (5 bases). With 0 bases removed from V and 2 bases from J, the gap between germline ends came to 15 bases. The germline gives CDR1 LGHDT, CDR2 YNNKEL (reference sequence). The CDR3 contains 17 residues. In DNA form, the CDR3 reads TGTGCCAGCAGCCAAGATTGGAACGGGGAACCCACAGATACGCAGTATTTT. Its translation: CASSQDWNGEPTDTQYF.

The rearrangement links TRBV10-3 to TRBJ1-4, with D perhaps TRBD1 (5 bases). There are 15 residues in the CDR3. Between the trimmed V and J ends, which lost 3 bases and 2 bases, there was a span of 10 bases. Germline V CDR1 and CDR2: ENHRY, SYGVKD. The CDR3 DNA sequence: TGTGCCATCAGTGAACGGGGGTGGACTAATGAAAAACTGTTTTTT. It specifies CAISERGWTNEKLFF.

CDR3 region: CASSLGGGSSGNTIYF. The CDR3 bases are TGCGCCAGCAGCTTGGGCGGCGGGTCCTCTGGAAACACCATATATTTT. The J gene is TRBJ1-3, the V gene TRBV5-1; D call uncertain. Deletions cut 0 bases from V and 0 bases from J, with 10 bases between. This CDR3 spans 16 amino acids. Germline CDR1 and CDR2: SGHRS and YFSETQ.

The chain uses TRBV7-2 and TRBJ2-3, with unresolved D. The V gene's germline CDR1 is SGHTA and CDR2 FQGNSA. There are 14 residues in the CDR3. V shed 5 bases and J shed 1 base, with 10 bases lying between them. The DNA for the CDR3 is TGTGCCAGCAGCATCCAGACTGGCACAGATACGCAGTATTTT. Protein: CASSIQTGTDTQYF.

Only one count was recorded for this clone. CDR3 region: CASSELGQGGTEKLFF. CDR3 coding DNA: TGTGCCAGCAGTGAATTAGGACAGGGCGGTACTGAAAAACTGTTTTTT. J is TRBJ1-4 and V is TRBV6-1; 8 bases line up with TRBD1. Trimming cost V 2 bases and J 7 bases; bases outside gene matches: 9. Germline values: CDR1 MNHNS, CDR2 SASEGT. The CDR3 contains 16 residues.

The chain employs TRBV9 and TRBJ2-3, with TRBD2 matching 12 bases. Germline loops: CDR1 SGDLS, CDR2 YYNGEE. CDR3 length: 17 residues. Trimming removed 0 bases from V and 4 bases from J; junction bases left unmatched: 6. This CDR3 reads CASSVGLAGGLADTQYF. Written as DNA, the CDR3 is TGTGCCAGCAGCGTAGGTCTAGCGGGGGGGCTCGCAGATACGCAGTATTTT.

V is TRBV7-2 and J is TRBJ2-3; TRBD2 aligns across 13 bases. This CDR3 has 16 residues. Germline V gene data show CDR1 as SGHTA and CDR2 as FQGNSA. V trimming: 6 bases; J trimming: 4 bases; junction bases outside the gene matches: 7. Written as DNA, the CDR3 is TGTGCCAGCAGGTCCGGGACTAGCGGGGTGGCAGATACGCAGTATTTT. It is translated as CASRSGTSGVADTQYF.

This chain connects TRBV7-9 to TRBJ2-3; TRBD1 aligns across 11 bases. The CDR3 is made up of 17 amino acids. The germline V gene encodes CDR1 SEHNR and CDR2 FQNEAQ (reference sequence). Trimming cost V 8 bases and J 3 bases; bases outside gene matches: 13. CDR3 DNA sequence: TGTGCCAGCGCCCTCCAGTACGGGACAGGGGGGACAGATACGCAGTATTTT. Its protein is CASALQYGTGGTDTQYF.

The V call is TRBV19, the J call TRBJ2-6; D uncertain. The CDR3 covers 18 residues. CDR1 is LNHDA, CDR2 SQIVND, per germline (reference sequence). The germline V and J ends were trimmed by 1 base and 0 bases, with 13 bases remaining between them. CDR3 sequence reads: CASSIVGQAISGANVLTF. In DNA, the CDR3 is TGTGCCAGTAGTATAGTTGGGCAGGCGATCTCTGGGGCCAACGTCCTGACTTTC.

Here the CDR3 reads CAISEPGTGSGNTIYF. The CDR3 DNA reads TGTGCCATCAGTGAACCCGGGACAGGCTCTGGAAACACCATATATTTT. This chain links TRBV10-3 with TRBJ1-3; 8 nucleotides match TRBD1. V gave up 3 bases and J gave up 0 bases; unmatched junction bases: 4. This CDR3 is built from 16 residues. Per the germline V gene, CDR1 is ENHRY and CDR2 is SYGVKD.

The chain combines TRBV7-9 with TRBJ2-2, with 9 positions matching TRBD1. The CDR3 sequence is 15 residues long. CDR1 and CDR2 from the germline V gene are SEHNR and FQNEAQ (reference sequence). J was trimmed by 5 bases and V by 6 bases; bases with no gene match: 7. The CDR3 nucleotides read TGTGCCAGCAGACTTCGACAGGGGGTGACCGGGGAGCTGTTTTTT. Encoded protein: CASRLRQGVTGELFF.

This sequence joins TRBV28 and TRBJ2-4; perhaps TRBD1 as D (6 bases). This CDR3 has 17 residues. V was cut by 5 bases and J by 1 base, with 18 bases left in between. In germline, CDR1 is MDHEN, CDR2 SYDVKM. CDR3 bases: TGTGCCAGCAGTCCTGACACAGGGAAGTTGGCCAAAAACATTCAGTACTTC. Encoded protein: CASSPDTGKLAKNIQYF.

The V and J genes are TRBV27 and TRBJ2-7; D perhaps matches TRBD1 (6 bases). CDR1 is MNHEY and CDR2 is SMNVEV in the germline V gene (reference sequence). The CDR3 loop spans 13 amino acids. The V and J ends lost 4 bases and 5 bases respectively, with 12 bases between them. DNA for the CDR3: TGTGCCAGCAGTTCAACAGGGTCTGACGAGCAGTACTTC. This gives the protein CASSSTGSDEQYF.

The CDR3 reads CASRVEGASTQYF. The CDR3 DNA follows: TGCGCCAGCAGGGTTGAGGGGGCTAGTACGCAGTATTTT. The chain employs TRBV5-1 and TRBJ2-3, with 7 bases that match TRBD1. This CDR3 has 13 residues. V lost 5 bases to trimming and J lost 8 bases; unmatched junction nucleotides: 8. Germline values: CDR1 SGHRS, CDR2 YFSETQ.

V gene TRBV2 combines with J gene TRBJ2-1; D is perhaps TRBD2 (5 bases). This CDR3 contains 11 residues. CDR1 is SNHLY and CDR2 is FYNNEI in the germline V gene. V was shortened by 5 bases and J by 9 bases, with 8 bases between the two germline ends. CDR3 sequence (DNA): TGTGCCAGCAGTAGAGGGATTGAGCAGTTCTTC. Its translation: CASSRGIEQFF. The full variable domain, in which reference TRBV2 and TRBJ2-1 provide the parts outside the CDR3, is EPEVTQTPSHQVTQMGQEVILRCVPISNHLYFYWYRQILGQKVEFLVSFYNNEISEKSEIFDDQFSVERPDGSNFTLKIRSTKLEDSAMYFCASSRGIEQFFGPGTRLTVL.

This clone has just one count. The V and J genes are TRBV19 and TRBJ2-2, with 13 bases aligning to TRBD2. V lost 5 bases, J lost 4 bases, and 4 bases stayed unmatched. Looked up from germline, CDR1 is LNHDA and CDR2 is SQIVND (reference sequence). This CDR3 contains 16 residues. CDR3 coding DNA: TGTGCCAGTAGTCGAACTAGCGGGGGGGCCACCGGGGAGCTGTTTTTT. Its protein product is CASSRTSGGATGELFF.

This clone was picked up a small number of times. V usage is TRBV6-5 and J usage is TRBJ1-6, with 7 bases fitting TRBD1. The CDR3 consists of 14 residues. J lost 10 bases, V lost 6 bases, and 9 bases had no gene match. Per the germline V gene, CDR1 is MNHEY and CDR2 is SVGAGI. The DNA of the CDR3 is TGTGCCAGCAGCCCCTGGGGACAGAACTCACCCCTCCACTTT. It translates to CASSPWGQNSPLHF.

V gene TRBV7-9 combines with J gene TRBJ1-4; D gene unclear. Germline CDR1 and CDR2: SEHNR and FQNEAQ (reference sequence). There are 12 residues in the CDR3. V was shortened by 9 bases and J by 7 bases, with 12 bases between the two germline ends. CDR3 in amino acids: CASGLGSEKLFF. The CDR3 DNA follows: TGTGCCAGTGGGTTGGGGAGTGAAAAACTGTTTTTT.

The gene calls are TRBV12-5 and TRBJ1-6, with no clear D. Trimming stripped 0 bases from V and 10 bases from J, with 13 bases between. Per the germline V gene, CDR1 is LGHNT and CDR2 is FRNRAP. CDR3 length equals 15 residues. CDR3 DNA: TGTGCTAGTGGTTTGGTAGCAGGTAGTCGCTCACCCCTCCACTTT. It is translated as CASGLVAGSRSPLHF.

The chain links TRBV7-2 to TRBJ1-2; D is unresolved. CDR1 SGHTA and CDR2 FQGNSA come from the germline V gene. The CDR3 covers 13 residues. Trimming left V 4 bases short and J 6 bases short, with 12 bases between. The chain's CDR3 is CASSSPVVNGYTF. CDR3 bases: TGTGCCAGCAGCTCCCCAGTCGTTAATGGCTACACCTTC.

This chain connects TRBV11-2 to TRBJ2-3, with 7 bases fitting TRBD1. The CDR3 spans 13 residues. With 3 bases clipped from V and 8 bases from J, the junction kept 5 bases outside the gene matches. Germline V lookup: CDR1 SGHAT, CDR2 FQNNGV. CDR3 nucleotide sequence: TGTGCCAGCAGCTTCTCAGGGGGTGGTACGCAGTATTTT. It is translated as CASSFSGGGTQYF.

The chain uses TRBV9 and TRBJ1-1; D may be TRBD1 (6 bases). The V and J ends lost 4 bases and 7 bases respectively, with 17 bases between them. The CDR3 length is 14 residues. Germline CDR1 and CDR2: SGDLS and YYNGEE. CDR3 residues: CASSTGQLGDEAFF. The DNA for the CDR3 is TGTGCCAGCAGCACCGGACAGCTTGGGGATGAAGCTTTCTTT.